This TCR beta chain was obtained from a study of PD-1 blockade in classical Hodgkin lymphoma. Clones were sequenced by immunoSEQ multiplex PCR, and TCRdb holds only the in-frame ones, with some missing. The sample gives about 64,000 clones, just over 90% of which show up once; approximately 8% is in the top ten. Germline trimming cut 0 bases from V and 8 bases from J; bases unmatched to any gene: 17. This CDR3 has 18 amino acids. Germline CDR1 and CDR2: KGHSY and FQNENV. Time point defined: cycle 4 day 1 (C4D1), after more than five weeks of nivolumab. Each of the patients experienced relapse following autologous stem cell transplantation, and their brentuximab vedotin exposure differed. The study's findings and limits: Newly diagnosed patients had baseline TCR diversity that was reportedly lower than that of healthy donors.

Details on this clone: The antigen remains unidentified.

The sequencing here drew on peripheral blood mononuclear cells (PBMCs), taken before the fourth cycle of nivolumab. This receptor was taken from a human donor with classical Hodgkin lymphoma. This chain connects TRBV16 to TRBJ1-2; TRBD1 aligns across 8 bases. DNA of the CDR3: TGTGCCAGCAGCCAATCGGGACGTGGGACAGGCGGCGCGGGGGGCTACACCTTC. Amino acid sequence: CASSQSGRGTGGAGGYTF.